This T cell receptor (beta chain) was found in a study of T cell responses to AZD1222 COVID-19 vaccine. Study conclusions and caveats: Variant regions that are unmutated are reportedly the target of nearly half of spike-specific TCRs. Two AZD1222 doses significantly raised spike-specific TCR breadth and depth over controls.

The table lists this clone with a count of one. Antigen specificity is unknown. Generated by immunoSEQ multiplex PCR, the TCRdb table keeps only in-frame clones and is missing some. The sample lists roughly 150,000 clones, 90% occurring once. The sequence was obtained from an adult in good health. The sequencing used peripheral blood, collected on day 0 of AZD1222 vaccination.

CDR3: CASSRGAGITGELFF. The CDR3 DNA reads TGTGCCAGCAGTCGGGGGGCAGGGATCACCGGGGAGCTGTTTTTT. This chain uses TRBV11-3 with TRBJ2-2; tentatively, D is TRBD2 (7 bases). Germline values: CDR1 SGHNT, CDR2 YENEEA. With 6 bases removed from V and 4 bases from J, the gap between germline ends came to 15 bases. The CDR3 runs 15 residues. Full variable domain (remainder filled in from reference TRBV11-3 and TRBJ2-2): EAGVVQSPRYKIIEKKQPVAFWCNPISGHNTLYWYLQNLGQGPELLIRYENEEAVDDSQLPKDRFSAERLKGVDSTLKIQPAELGDSAVYLCASSRGAGITGELFFGEGSRLTVL.